This TCR beta chain was obtained from a study of blood T cell repertoires in COVID-19. About the research overall: Some COVID-19 samples were acute and others convalescent; all came from the United States, Italy and Spain. T cells, B-cell-depleted T cells, or PBMCs supplied cDNA or gDNA.

The CDR3 is 12 amino acids. Germline V gene sequence: CDR1 LNHDA, CDR2 SQIVND (reference sequence). Trimming removed 7 bases from V and 7 bases from J, with 13 bases in between. This clone has a handful of counts. Per the authors' pipeline: Scientists estimated how many nucleated cells there were by amplifying reference gene primers. Generated by immunoSEQ multiplex PCR, the TCRdb table keeps only in-frame clones and is missing some. The V and J calls and clone size are taken from that table; D and trimming were inferred from the DNA. The table has approximately 120,000 clones, about 80% seen once. The sample was peripheral blood. This receptor was obtained from a human donor in a cohort sampled during active COVID-19. The rearrangement joins TRBV19 to TRBJ1-2, with D hard to call. CDR3 amino acids: CASTPSQFGYTF. CDR3 nucleotides: TGTGCCAGTACCCCGTCCCAGTTTGGCTACACCTTC. Using reference TRBV19 and TRBJ1-2 for the parts outside the CDR3, the full variable domain is DGGITQSPKYLFRKEGQNVTLSCEQNLNHDAMYWYRQDPGQGLRLIYYSQIVNDFQKGDIAEGYSVSREKKESFPLTVTSAQKNPTAFYLCASTPSQFGYTFGSGTRLTVV.